The present T cell receptor beta chain was sequenced within a study of shared clonotypes between healthy human individuals. Study-wide points: Sampling covered nothing but blood. Tissue TCR repertoires likely differ from those found in blood. With several donors compared, around 5% of naive CD4 clonotypes were shared. Even with large depth, rarefaction showed that sorted-subset sequencing was incomplete.

The assay was immunoSEQ multiplex PCR, and TCRdb's table has in-frame clones only and misses some. Among millions of clones listed, roughly 91% were seen once. It was CD45RO-negative cells, positively selected for CCR7, that made up naive CD8 cells, with terminally differentiated effector memory CD45RA+ cells excluded. Trimming took off 0 bases at V and 7 bases at J, with 13 bases between the two ends. The V gene's germline CDR1 is MNHEY and CDR2 SVGAGI. CDR3 length: 15 residues. Comment on this clone: Its antigen is undetermined.

The chain recombines TRBV6-5 with TRBJ1-5, with TRBD1 as a possible D gene (5 bases). This TCR was sampled from a man aged 18 to 29 in good health. Some clones in this sample may be carry-over from other donors' samples. Sequencing was done on a sample of naive CD8+ T cells from PBMCs. The CDR3 nucleotides read TGTGCCAGCAGTTACTCGTGGGACTGGGTGCAGCCCCAGCATTTT. It codes for CASSYSWDWVQPQHF.